The clone carrying this T cell receptor (beta chain) was observed a handful of times. These data belong to a study of beta chain features in type 1 diabetes. Study-wide context: Over all samples combined, more than 90,000,000 sorted cells were examined.

What was sequenced were expressed TCRB transcripts, since all of the isolated RNA had been reverse transcribed. The repertoire was sequenced with immunoSEQ multiplex PCR; TCRdb's copy has only in-frame clones and lacks some. The sample carries about 930,000 clones, about a sixth recorded once. Germline V gene data show CDR1 as SGHTA and CDR2 as FQGNSA. The junction had 8 bases not matched to a gene; V was cut back by 3 bases and J by 7 bases. The CDR3 covers 15 residues. The chain combines TRBV7-2 with TRBJ2-1; 8 nucleotides line up with TRBD2. The clonotype originates from a woman aged 18-29 years in good health. Sequenced: naive CD4+ T cells from blood. For the CDR3, the DNA is TGTGCCAGCAGCTTTAGCGGGGCTGGGAGGAATGAGCAGTTCTTC. As protein: CASSFSGAGRNEQFF.